Shown below are 9 T cell receptor beta chains from a single sample sequenced in a study of CD8+CD57+ T cells in acquired aplastic anemia (dated by TCRdb to between 2018 and 2020). The sequencer listed for this sample is Illumina HiSeq 2000. Genomic DNA served as template for TCR beta VDJ combination and CDR3 sequence profiling. The public reads were run again by TCRdb, first through fastp at Q25 and then through MiXCR, and only productive beta chains were kept. Rows are combined by CDR3 protein, so each entry shows the most common genes and DNA. The sample contains under 350,000 distinct CDR3 sequences, roughly 59% of them found a single time. The top ten hold 1% to 1.5% of the sample. Flow cytometry had shown CD8+CD57+ cell expansion in the patients selected for sequencing. Sequenced: sorted CD4+, CD8+, or CD8+CD57+ T cells (not recorded which) from PBMCs. All receptors come from a human donor with aplastic anemia.

CDR3 bases: TGTGCCACCAGCAGGGGGACTAGCGGGGGCAGAGGGAATCAGCCCCAGCATTTT. Protein sequence: CATSRGTSGGRGNQPQHF. This sequence joins TRBV15 and TRBJ1-5; tentative D call: TRBD1 (6 bases). The CDR3 is 18 amino acids. Trimming shortened V by 3 bases and J by 4 bases, and 22 bases separated the two germline ends. Germline V gives CDR1 LNHNV, CDR2 YYDKDF (reference sequence).

This clonotype was picked up a small number of times. The V and J genes are TRBV12-3 or TRBV12-4 and TRBJ2-5; D gene ambiguous. V was trimmed by 7 bases and J by 2 bases, leaving 11 bases between them. The CDR3 is made up of 13 amino acids. The CDR3 coding sequence is TGTGCCAGCACCTCGTGGGTTCAAGAGACCCAGTACTTC. This gives the protein CASTSWVQETQYF.

This clonotype was counted between two and nine times. V and J are TRBV7-2 and TRBJ2-1; D ambiguous. With 0 bases removed from V and 5 bases from J, the gap between germline ends came to 8 bases. The CDR3 sequence is 14 residues long. Germline V CDR1 and CDR2: SGHTA, FQGNSA. CDR3 residues: CASSLAATHNEQFF. CDR3 DNA sequence: TGTGCCAGCAGCTTAGCCGCCACCCACAATGAGCAGTTCTTC.

The gene calls are TRBV10-3 and TRBJ2-7; 7 positions agree with TRBD2. The V segment lost 5 bases and the J segment 0 bases; nucleotides outside the gene matches: 7. Germline V gene sequence: CDR1 ENHRY, CDR2 SYGVKD. The length of the CDR3 is 15 residues. CDR3 bases: TGTGCCATCAGTTACGGGACTAAAAACTCCTACGAGCAGTACTTC. Amino acids: CAISYGTKNSYEQYF.

At least ten counts were recorded for this clonotype. This chain links TRBV20-1 with TRBJ2-1, with 7 bases identical to TRBD2. CDR1 is DFQATT and CDR2 is SNEGSKA in the germline V gene (reference sequence). V gave up 6 bases and J gave up 4 bases; unmatched junction bases: 9. The CDR3 length is 14 residues. Here the CDR3 reads CSAAGRERYNEQFF. CDR3 nucleotides: TGCAGTGCCGCTGGGAGGGAGCGGTACAATGAGCAGTTCTTC.

CDR3 bases: TGCAGTACCAGGCTAGCGGGGGCCCCACGCCTGATACAAGAGACCCAGTACTTC. Its protein product is CSTRLAGAPRLIQETQYF. The gene calls are TRBV20-1 and TRBJ2-7; TRBD2 aligns across 10 bases. The DNA matches TRBJ2-5 better at its end, which makes the J call doubtful. CDR1 DFQATT and CDR2 SNEGSKA come from the germline V gene (reference sequence). This CDR3 is 18 amino acids long.

This clonotype turned up a few times. The chain couples TRBV29-1 to TRBJ1-6, with 7 nucleotides matching TRBD1. Trimming took 6 bases from V and 5 from J; bases not matched to a gene: 4. The germline V gene encodes CDR1 SQVTM and CDR2 ANQGSEA. There are 13 residues in the CDR3. The CDR3 spells CSVRTGDNSPLHF. CDR3 nucleotides: TGCAGCGTCCGGACAGGTGATAATTCACCCCTCCACTTT. The full variable domain, in which reference TRBV29-1 and TRBJ1-6 provide the parts outside the CDR3, is SAVISQKPSRDICQRGTSLTIQCQVDSQVTMMFWYRQQPGQSLTLIATANQGSEATYESGFVIDKFPISRPNLTFSTLTVSNMSPEDSSIYLCSVRTGDNSPLHFGNGTRLTVT.

The CDR3 bases are TGTGCCAGCAGCCAAGCGGTCCAGGCGACCCAGTACTTC. The encoded protein is CASSQAVQATQYF. The chain joins TRBV14 to TRBJ2-5; D unclear. Germline-derived CDR1 and CDR2 are SGHDN and FVKESK. This CDR3 has 13 residues. V was shortened by 1 base and J by 7 bases, with 10 bases between the two germline ends.

The chain uses TRBV20-1 and TRBJ1-1, with a tentative D call TRBD1 (6 bases). CDR3 length: 15 residues. V was pared by 7 bases and J by 0 bases, with 18 bases between. The germline V gene has CDR1 DFQATT and CDR2 SNEGSKA (reference sequence). CDR3 in amino acids: CSVPLNRAMNTEAFF. The CDR3 DNA sequence: TGCAGTGTCCCCCTCAACAGGGCGATGAACACTGAAGCTTTCTTT.